Listed below are T cell receptor beta chains from one sample, sequenced in a study of blood T cell repertoires in COVID-19. Some clones are missing from TCRdb's copy, which holds only in-frame ones; the method was immunoSEQ multiplex PCR. The sample consists of 150,000 to 180,000 clones, roughly 80% of them appearing once. The sequenced material came from peripheral blood. These receptors were obtained from a woman aged 55-69 years with acute or convalescent COVID-19. The CDR3 runs from the conserved cysteine through the conserved F or W. The D gene is left open where the match is weak. Only some rows state a clone size, as once, few, many or a class for expanded clones.

V gene	D gene	clone size	J gene	CDR3 DNA	CDR3 protein
TRBV7-7	TRBD1	-	TRBJ2-3	TGTGCCAGCAGCTTAGCAGGGGGCCGCGCAGATACGCAGTATTTT	CASSLAGGRADTQYF
TRBV20-1	-	-	TRBJ1-1	TGCAGTTTAGGTACCTCCCGGCGCAGGTTCTTT	CSLGTSRRRFF
TRBV12-5	-	-	TRBJ2-7	TGTGCTAGTGGACGGAGGAACTACGAGCAGTACTTC	CASGRRNYEQYF
TRBV29-1	-	-	TRBJ2-3	TGCAGCGTTGAACAGGATAACCCAGATACGCAGTATTTT	CSVEQDNPDTQYF
TRBV29-1	-	-	TRBJ1-2	TGCAGCTCATTACAGGCTAACTATGGCTACACCTTC	CSSLQANYGYTF
TRBV7-9	TRBD1	once	TRBJ1-2	TGTGCCAGCAGCTCTTTGGGACAGGGGGCCTATGGCTACACCTTC	CASSSLGQGAYGYTF
TRBV11-3	-	-	TRBJ2-7	TGTGCCAGCAGCTTCGACAGGACTAGCGAGCAGTACTTC	CASSFDRTSEQYF
TRBV7-2	-	-	TRBJ2-5	TGTGCCAGCAGCTCCCGGAGTTCCCAAGAGACCCAGTACTTC	CASSSRSSQETQYF
TRBV5-4	TRBD2	-	TRBJ2-5	TGTGCCAGCAGCTTGTTGCCGGGGGGCCAGTACTTC	CASSLLPGGQYF
TRBV9	-	-	TRBJ1-4	TGTGCCAGCAGTTCCCATAATGAAAAACTGTTTTTT	CASSSHNEKLFF
TRBV2	-	-	TRBJ1-1	TGTGCCAGCAGGGGCCCTGAAGCTTTCTTT	CASRGPEAFF
TRBV3-1/TRBV3-2	-	-	TRBJ1-3	TGTGCCAGCAGCCTCGGAGGGACTGGAAACACCATATATTTT	CASSLGGTGNTIYF
TRBV7-2	-	-	TRBJ1-1	TGTGCCAGCAGCCTAACTTCCGGGGGAGAAGCTTTCTTT	CASSLTSGGEAFF
TRBV30	-	-	TRBJ1-6	TGTGCCTGGAGTCCGTGGACCGGAGGCTCCTATAATTCACCCCTCCACTTT	CAWSPWTGGSYNSPLHF
TRBV19	-	-	TRBJ1-4	TGTGCCAGTGCGTCACCCCCAACTAATGAAAAACTGTTTTTT	CASASPPTNEKLFF
TRBV7-3	-	-	TRBJ2-3	TGTGCCAGCAGCCCCCAGGGGACGGGAACAGATACGCAGTATTTT	CASSPQGTGTDTQYF
TRBV2	-	many	TRBJ1-5	TGTGCCAGCAATCAGGACTACAATCAGCCCCAGCATTTT	CASNQDYNQPQHF
TRBV7-3	-	-	TRBJ2-3	TGTGCCAGCAGTCGCGGCTTTACGCAGTATTTT	CASSRGFTQYF
TRBV14	TRBD2	-	TRBJ2-1	TGTGCCAGCAGCCAAGGGAGCGGGGGGGCCTACAATGAGCAGTTCTTC	CASSQGSGGAYNEQFF
TRBV7-2	-	-	TRBJ2-6	TGTGCCAGCAGCTTAGGAGGTGCTGGGGCCAACGTCCTGACTTTC	CASSLGGAGANVLTF
TRBV7-8	-	-	TRBJ1-5	TGTGCCAGCAGCTTTGGACAACTAAATCAGCCCCAGCATTTT	CASSFGQLNQPQHF
TRBV6-5	-	-	TRBJ2-2	TGTGCCAGCAGACTCCCGCAGAACACCGGGGAGCTGTTTTTT	CASRLPQNTGELFF
TRBV9	-	-	TRBJ2-3	TGTGCCAGCACCCTATCTCTGGGCGGGCCGGGGGATACGCAGTATTTT	CASTLSLGGPGDTQYF
TRBV2	-	-	TRBJ1-1	TGTGCCAGCAGTTCAACCCGACAGCCGAACACTGAAGCTTTCTTT	CASSSTRQPNTEAFF
TRBV7-9	-	-	TRBJ2-5	TGTGCCAGCAGCTTCCCCGGCGGGACCCAGTACTTC	CASSFPGGTQYF
TRBV2	TRBD2	-	TRBJ2-5	TGTGCCAGCGCACAACTGACTAGCGGGGGGGCACAAGAGACCCAGTACTTC	CASAQLTSGGAQETQYF
TRBV2	-	-	TRBJ1-1	TGTGCCAGCAAGGAGGGGTGGACTGAAGCTTTCTTT	CASKEGWTEAFF
TRBV7-6	-	-	TRBJ1-1	TGTGCCAGCAGCTTAGGAAGGGGAGGGAGGATCCCTGAAGCTTTCTTT	CASSLGRGGRIPEAFF
TRBV4-2	-	-	TRBJ2-3	TGTGCCAGCAGCCAAGGGCGGATGGGGCCTCTTAGCACAGATACGCAGTATTTT	CASSQGRMGPLSTDTQYF
TRBV15	TRBD1	-	TRBJ2-3	TGTGCCACCAGCAGATGGACAGGTTCTAGCACAGATACGCAGTATTTT	CATSRWTGSSTDTQYF
TRBV3-1/TRBV3-2	-	-	TRBJ2-5	TGTGCCAGCAGCCATGGGAGGGAGACCCAGTACTTC	CASSHGRETQYF
TRBV11-1	-	large	TRBJ1-1	TGTGCCAGCAGCTTAGGGCGCGGGGCCACTGAAGCTTTCTTT	CASSLGRGATEAFF
TRBV7-2	TRBD1	-	TRBJ1-1	TGTGCCAGCAGCTTCGGTACTATAAGGGGACAGGGGAACACTGAAGCTTTCTTT	CASSFGTIRGQGNTEAFF
TRBV24-1	TRBD1	-	TRBJ1-2	TGTGCCACCAGTGATCCAGGGACAGGGGGGGTCTATGGCTACACCTTC	CATSDPGTGGVYGYTF
TRBV6-5	TRBD2	-	TRBJ2-4	TGTGCCAGCAGTTACTGGGGGGGGAACATTCAGTACTTC	CASSYWGGNIQYF